The T cell receptor (beta chain) under discussion was sequenced for a study of T cell changes during pregnancy in multiple sclerosis. Produced via immunoSEQ multiplex PCR; TCRdb's table is partial and in-frame only. This table has around 96,000 clones, nearly 95% appearing once. CDR1 is SNHLY and CDR2 is FYNNEI in the germline V gene. Trimming removed 2 bases from V and 7 bases from J, with 2 bases in between. CDR3 size: 11 residues. The gene calls are TRBV2 and TRBJ2-2; no firm D call. The sample was peripheral blood, taken after pregnancy. This receptor was obtained from a female donor in good health, enrolled as a control in a pregnancy study. The CDR3 is CASSEYGELFF. CDR3 nucleotide sequence: TGTGCCAGCAGTGAATACGGGGAGCTGTTTTTT.